What follows are 4 T cell receptor beta chains derived from one specimen sequenced in a study of T-cell reconstitution after alpha-beta-depleted transplantation in children. Unique molecular identifiers were used in preparing the TCRbeta library. Each CDR3 protein gets one entry after TCRdb re-called the PCR reads with MiXCR. The sample includes about half a million distinct CDR3 sequences, approximately 12% of them seen just once. The sample consisted of PBMCs from the stem cell graft donor, taken from the stem cell graft. Source of these receptors: a human donor who donated a stem cell graft to a child with combined immunodeficiency.

This clonotype has more than one count but fewer than ten. The chain employs TRBV29-1 and TRBJ2-1; D unclear. Trimming left V 0 bases short and J 7 bases short, with 22 bases between. The germline V gene encodes CDR1 SQVTM and CDR2 ANQGSEA. The CDR3 is made up of 17 amino acids. CDR3 residues: CSVEDRMGRVTRNEQFF. The DNA for the CDR3 is TGCAGCGTTGAAGATCGAATGGGTAGGGTAACAAGGAATGAGCAGTTCTTC.

At least ten counts were recorded for this clonotype. DNA of the CDR3: TGTGCCAGCAGTCTTCGGGACAGTTCCTACGAGCAGTACTTC. The encoded protein is CASSLRDSSYEQYF. The chain carries TRBV12-3 or TRBV12-4 and TRBJ2-7, with 7 bases aligning to TRBD1. CDR3 size: 14 residues. The J segment lost 1 base and the V segment lost 5 bases, leaving 5 bases of the junction unmatched.

There are a few counts of this clonotype. V gene TRBV12-3 or TRBV12-4 combines with J gene TRBJ2-3, with TRBD2 identical over 7 bases. Losses at the gene ends were 6 bases for V and 4 bases for J; bases not matched to a gene: 10. CDR3 length: 15 amino acids. CDR3 amino acids: CASSLRMAGADTQYF. The CDR3 DNA is TGTGCCAGCAGCCTTAGGATGGCGGGGGCAGATACGCAGTATTTT.

V usage is TRBV13 and J usage is TRBJ2-1; D gene unclear. The CDR3 sequence is 15 residues long. V lost 3 bases, J lost 3 bases, and 12 bases lay in between. CDR1 PRHDT and CDR2 FYEKMQ come from the germline V gene (reference sequence). CDR3 DNA sequence: TGTGCCAGCAGCTTCTTTTTAAGTGGCTACAATGAGCAGTTCTTC. Translated: CASSFFLSGYNEQFF. The entire variable domain, with the rest obtained from reference TRBV13 and TRBJ2-1, is as follows: AAGVIQSPRHLIKEKRETATLKCYPIPRHDTVYWYQQGPGQDPQFLISFYEKMQSDKGSIPDRFSAQQFSDYHSELNMSSLELGDSALYFCASSFFLSGYNEQFFGPGTRLTVL.